This record concerns one T cell receptor (beta chain) sequence. Its recognized antigen is unknown. No base-level quality is on record; no much larger clone is a single base apart. The entry originates in a study of blood T cell repertoires in COVID-19 (dated by TCRdb to 2018 to 2020). About the full investigation: Samples covering the acute and convalescent phases of COVID-19 were provided by collaborators in the United States, Italy and Spain. The material from the prospective study consisted of cDNA or gDNA derived from T cells, B-cell-depleted T cells, or PBMCs. Where HLA class I and class II types were available, the types were taken from metadata supplied by the sample provider, not from assay-based typing. Deeply sampled blood TCRbeta repertoires from subjects exposed to, actively infected with, or recovered from COVID-19 were included in the dataset. Sample metadata almost always included a de-identified subject ID, COVID-19 status, age in years and sex. Samples came from the ongoing ImmuneRACE study (first 160 participants) plus 1,254 subjects from 6 global collaborators. The repertoires were released in a freely available public database intended as a resource for research on the immune response to SARS-CoV-2.

TCRbeta CDR3 regions were amplified from genomic DNA using the immunoSEQ Assay, a bias-controlled multiplex PCR. As for the authors' bioinformatics: The number of nucleated cells in each sample was estimated from the amplification of reference gene primers within the assay. To quantify the absolute abundance of each unique TCRbeta CDR3 rearrangement, sequence reads were collapsed and filtered. For each sample, productive Simpson clonality was calculated as the square root of Simpson's diversity index across productive rearrangements. What TCRdb holds here is the immuneACCESS table cut down to in-frame rearrangements. Part of the clones is not present; checked against another copy, under half of the missing clones reflect an unresolved V gene, and the others are unexplained. D and trimming were read from the DNA, whereas the V and J calls and clone size are those reported in that table. Counted in this sample were 200,000 to 250,000 clones; around four fifths of them appeared once. Approximately 8.4% of the sample comes from the top ten.

At one collaborating source in Seattle, patients were enrolled during active infection and were followed longitudinally through the course of disease. Each collaborating institution followed its own protocols to collect whole blood in K2EDTA tubes. For TCRbeta analysis, collaborators shipped samples as frozen whole blood, isolated PBMCs, or DNA extracted from either of those sample types. Results and caveats for the whole study, not just this receptor: Clinical and demographic metadata were provided uncurated, with the amount varying by source and participant.

The source material was peripheral blood. The TCR comes from an elderly woman with COVID-19, enrolled during active disease.

The CDR3 here reads CATSRQGYGYTF. The sequenced DNA: TGTGCCACCAGTAGACAGGGGTATGGCTACACCTTC. The V and J segments used are TRBV24-1 and TRBJ1-2; 8 bases in the junction line up with TRBD1. V has 6 bases trimmed and J has 5 bases trimmed; junction bases matching no gene number 1. The germline V gene supplies CDR1 KGHDR and CDR2 SFDVKD. The CDR3 holds 12 amino acids from the cysteine to the phenylalanine. Kept here is only the CDR3 DNA, which spans 36 bases and is read in frame from base 1.